Below are 7 T cell receptor beta chains sequenced from a single sample in a study of blood T cells in healthy people across ages. Combining a sample-barcoded 5' primer with a J-beta primer mix, a second PCR ran for 7 to 11 cycles. Each CDR3 protein is one row after TCRdb ran MiXCR on the 5' RACE reads. The table has 550,000 to 650,000 distinct CDR3 sequences, about 28% seen once. Sequences were obtained from blood. Every receptor here comes from a woman of 80 years or more in good health.

As regards this clonotype: This may be a read error, as it is one base from a much larger clone. For the CDR3, the DNA is TGTGCCGGCAGCTTACTCAGGGGTGGCTACACCTTC. Its translation is CAGSLLRGGYTF. This chain links TRBV7-2 with TRBJ1-2; maybe TRBD1 (6 bases). Germline-derived CDR1 and CDR2 are SGHTA and FQGNSA. CDR3 length: 12 amino acids.

This chain connects TRBV20-1 to TRBJ1-3; the D gene is possibly TRBD1 (5 bases). V lost 6 bases and J lost 2, with 11 bases in between. Per the germline V gene, CDR1 is DFQATT and CDR2 is SNEGSKA (reference sequence). The length of the CDR3 is 13 residues. The CDR3 nucleotides read TGCAGTGCCCCTGCGGGGGCTGGAAACACCATATATTTT. It yields the protein CSAPAGAGNTIYF.

This clonotype was picked up one time. A much larger clone lies a single base off, so this may be a read error. The gene calls are TRBV27 and TRBJ2-5; 7 bases agree with TRBD2. The CDR3 loop spans 14 amino acids. With 4 bases clipped from V and 3 bases from J, the junction kept 5 bases outside the gene matches. Per the germline V gene, CDR1 is MNHEY and CDR2 is SMNVEV (reference sequence). The CDR3 sequence is CASSCGGGEETQYF. For the CDR3, the DNA is TGTGCCAGCAGTTGCGGGGGTGGGGAAGAGACCCAGTACTTC.

The chain joins TRBV30 to TRBJ1-2; D call uncertain. From germline, CDR1 is GTSNPN and CDR2 SVGIG (reference sequence). There are 13 residues in the CDR3. Trimming took 2 bases from V and 8 from J, leaving 15 bases between them. The DNA for the CDR3 is TGTGCCTGGAGTTGGATGGTTGAGGAAGGCTACACCTTC. Translating gives CAWSWMVEEGYTF.

The chain is built from TRBV29-1 and TRBJ1-1, with D maybe TRBD1 (5 bases). CDR1 and CDR2 from the germline V gene are SQVTM and ANQGSEA. This CDR3 has 11 residues. The V gene lost 4 bases and the J gene lost 10 bases, with 13 bases spanning the gap. The CDR3, as DNA: TGCAGCGTTGTGCGGGGCGGGGGAGCTTTCTTT. Translation gives CSVVRGGGAFF.

This clonotype was seen once. The chain combines TRBV7-2 with TRBJ2-7; 12 positions agree with TRBD2. Trimming cost V 2 bases and J 4 bases; bases outside gene matches: 6. The CDR3 loop spans 16 amino acids. The germline V gene encodes CDR1 SGHTA and CDR2 FQGNSA. The CDR3 region has the DNA TGTGCCAGCAGCTTAAATGGCGGGACTAGCGGGTACGAGCAGTACTTC. It encodes CASSLNGGTSGYEQYF.

A few counts support this clonotype. Since a much larger clone is just one base distant, this may be a read error. The chain is built from TRBV27 and TRBJ2-7, with 12 bases matching TRBD1. Per germline, CDR1 MNHEY and CDR2 SMNVEV (reference sequence). This CDR3 comprises 14 residues. V lost 8 bases to trimming and J lost 7 bases; unmatched junction nucleotides: 9. As DNA, the CDR3 is TGTGCCAGCGGTCGCGGGACAGGGGGCGAGGAGCAGTACTTC. It codes for CASGRGTGGEEQYF.